The present entry profiles one TCR beta chain with its context. The antigen remains undetermined. The method was immunoSEQ multiplex PCR; TCRdb's version includes in-frame clones alone and lacks a portion of them. Counted here are 150,000 to 250,000 clones, about three quarters occurring once; the ten biggest clones make up over 0.95%. This sample was included in a study of cytomegalovirus exposure and HLA in healthy donors. General study results and limits: There were 150 to 200 TCR beta chains listed as cytomegalovirus-associated. A few of the chains that were CMV-associated were confirmed in vitro to be specific for CMV antigens.

Trimming removed 2 bases from V and 6 bases from J, with 13 bases in between. The CDR3 covers 14 residues. Per germline, CDR1 MNHEY and CDR2 SMNVEV (reference sequence). The material sequenced was PBMCs. This receptor was taken from a woman under 40 in good health and CMV-seronegative. The chain recombines TRBV27 with TRBJ1-1; D remains unclear. CDR3 sequence reads: CASSLRGGMAEAFF. The CDR3 DNA follows: TGTGCCAGCAGTTTACGGGGTGGGATGGCTGAAGCTTTCTTT.